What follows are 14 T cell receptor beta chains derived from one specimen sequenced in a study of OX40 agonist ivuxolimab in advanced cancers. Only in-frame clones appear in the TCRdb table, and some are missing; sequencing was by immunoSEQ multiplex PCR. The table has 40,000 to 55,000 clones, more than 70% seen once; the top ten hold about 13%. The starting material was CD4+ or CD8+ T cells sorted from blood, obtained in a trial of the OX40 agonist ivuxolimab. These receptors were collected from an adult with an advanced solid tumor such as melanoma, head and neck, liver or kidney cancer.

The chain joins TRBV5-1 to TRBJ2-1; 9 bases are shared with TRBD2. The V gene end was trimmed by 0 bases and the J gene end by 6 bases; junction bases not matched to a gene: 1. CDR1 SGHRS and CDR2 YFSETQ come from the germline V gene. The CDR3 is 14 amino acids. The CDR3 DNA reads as TGCGCCAGCAGCTTGGTACTAGCGGGCAATGAGCAGTTCTTC. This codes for CASSLVLAGNEQFF.

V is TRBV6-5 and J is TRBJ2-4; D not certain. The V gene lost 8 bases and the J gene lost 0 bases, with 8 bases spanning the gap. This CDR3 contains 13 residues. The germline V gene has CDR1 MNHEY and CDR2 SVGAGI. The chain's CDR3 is CASLLLAKNIQYF. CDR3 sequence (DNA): TGTGCCAGCCTTTTACTAGCCAAAAACATTCAGTACTTC.

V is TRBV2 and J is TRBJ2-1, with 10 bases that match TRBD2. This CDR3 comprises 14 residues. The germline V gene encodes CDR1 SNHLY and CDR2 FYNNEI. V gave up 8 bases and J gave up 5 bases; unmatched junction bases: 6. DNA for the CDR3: TGTGCCAGCTTAGTAGCGGGAGGCCACAATGAGCAGTTCTTC. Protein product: CASLVAGGHNEQFF.

CDR3 residues: CTSSQSLGLAGGPGTDTQYF. CDR3 in DNA: TGCACCAGCAGCCAATCCCTTGGACTAGCGGGAGGGCCAGGCACAGATACGCAGTATTTT. The V call is TRBV1, the J call TRBJ2-3; the tabulated D call, TRBD2, remains unverified against the DNA. TRBV1 is classified as a pseudogene. This CDR3 spans 20 amino acids.

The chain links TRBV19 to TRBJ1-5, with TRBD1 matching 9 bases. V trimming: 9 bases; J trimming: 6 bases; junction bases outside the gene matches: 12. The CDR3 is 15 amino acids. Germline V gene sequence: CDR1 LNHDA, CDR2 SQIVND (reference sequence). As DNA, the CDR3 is TGTGCCAGCACAACCGGGACAGGGCTTCTTCAGCCCCAGCATTTT. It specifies CASTTGTGLLQPQHF.

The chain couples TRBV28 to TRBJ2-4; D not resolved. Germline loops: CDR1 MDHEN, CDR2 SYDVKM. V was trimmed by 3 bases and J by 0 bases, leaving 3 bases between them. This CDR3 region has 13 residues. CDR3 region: CASSFPAKNIQYF. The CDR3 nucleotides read TGTGCCAGCAGTTTTCCAGCCAAAAACATTCAGTACTTC. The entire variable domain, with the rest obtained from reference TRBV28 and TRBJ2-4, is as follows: DVKVTQSSRYLVKRTGEKVFLECVQDMDHENMFWYRQDPGLGLRLIYFSYDVKMKEKGDIPEGYSVSREKKERFSLILESASTNQTSMYLCASSFPAKNIQYFGAGTRLSVL.

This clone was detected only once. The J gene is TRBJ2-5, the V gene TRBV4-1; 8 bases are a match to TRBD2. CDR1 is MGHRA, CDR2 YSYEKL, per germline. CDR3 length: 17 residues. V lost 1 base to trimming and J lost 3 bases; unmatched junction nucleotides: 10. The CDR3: CASSQVGAGTRKETQYF. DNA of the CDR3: TGCGCCAGCAGCCAAGTCGGGGCAGGGACTAGGAAAGAGACCCAGTACTTC.

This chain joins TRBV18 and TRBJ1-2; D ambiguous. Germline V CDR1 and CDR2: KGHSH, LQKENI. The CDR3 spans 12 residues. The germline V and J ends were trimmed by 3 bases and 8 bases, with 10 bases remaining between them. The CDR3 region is CASSPPGSGYTF. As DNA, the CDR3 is TGTGCCAGCTCACCGCCCGGGTCCGGCTACACCTTC. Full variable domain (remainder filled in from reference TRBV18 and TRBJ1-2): NAGVMQNPRHLVRRRGQEARLRCSPMKGHSHVYWYRQLPEEGLKFMVYLQKENIIDESGMPKERFSAEFPKEGPSILRIQQVVRGDSAAYFCASSPPGSGYTFGSGTRLTVV.

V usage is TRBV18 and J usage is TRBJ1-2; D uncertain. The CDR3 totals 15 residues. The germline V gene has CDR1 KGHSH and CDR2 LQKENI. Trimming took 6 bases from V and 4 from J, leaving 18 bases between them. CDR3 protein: CASSRAGNTPYGYTF. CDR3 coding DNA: TGTGCCAGCTCCCGGGCGGGTAACACCCCCTATGGCTACACCTTC.

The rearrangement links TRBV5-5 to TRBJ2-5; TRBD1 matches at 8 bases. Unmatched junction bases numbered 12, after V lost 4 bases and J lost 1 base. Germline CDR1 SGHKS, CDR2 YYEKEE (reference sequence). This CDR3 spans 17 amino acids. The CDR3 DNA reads TGTGCCAGCAGCCGGCCCACGACAGGGGATTTCCAAGAGACCCAGTACTTC. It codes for CASSRPTTGDFQETQYF.

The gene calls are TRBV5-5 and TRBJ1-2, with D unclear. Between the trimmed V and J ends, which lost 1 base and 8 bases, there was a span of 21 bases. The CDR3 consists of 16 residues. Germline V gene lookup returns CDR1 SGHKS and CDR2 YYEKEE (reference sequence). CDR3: CASSLSRQARSGGYTF. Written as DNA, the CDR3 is TGTGCCAGCAGCTTGTCTCGGCAGGCCCGGTCGGGGGGCTACACCTTC.

This CDR3 reads CATRQGLNTEAFF. In DNA, the CDR3 is TGTGCCACCAGACAGGGGCTGAACACTGAAGCTTTCTTT. The rearrangement links TRBV15 to TRBJ1-1; the match to TRBD1 covers 7 bases. Trimming took 6 bases from V and 0 from J; bases not matched to a gene: 1. CDR3 size: 13 residues. The germline CDR1 and CDR2 sequences are LNHNV and YYDKDF (reference sequence).

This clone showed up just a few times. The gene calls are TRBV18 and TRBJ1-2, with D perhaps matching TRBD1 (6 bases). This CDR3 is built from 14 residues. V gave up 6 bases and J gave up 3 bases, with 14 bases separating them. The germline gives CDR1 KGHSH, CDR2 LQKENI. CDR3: CASSRGQTHYGYTF. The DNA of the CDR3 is TGTGCCAGCTCTCGCGGACAGACCCACTATGGCTACACCTTC.

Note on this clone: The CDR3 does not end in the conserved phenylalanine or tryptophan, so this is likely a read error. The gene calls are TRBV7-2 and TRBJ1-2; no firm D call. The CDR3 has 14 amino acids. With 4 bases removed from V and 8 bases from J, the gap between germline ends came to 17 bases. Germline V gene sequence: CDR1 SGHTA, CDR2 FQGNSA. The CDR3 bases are TGTGCCAGCAGCTCGAGTATAGGGAACGGGGGCTACACCCTC. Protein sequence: CASSSSIGNGGYTL.